This T cell receptor (beta chain) came from a study of cytomegalovirus exposure and HLA in healthy donors. On the study more broadly: Early released data comprised around 79 million unique TCRs from HLA-typed donors.

The primer mix had 60 Vbeta and 13 Jbeta primers. TCRdb keeps only in-frame clones here, not all; method: immunoSEQ multiplex PCR. The sample lists approximately 90,000 clones, approximately 70% occurring once. Germline V gene sequence: CDR1 SNHLY, CDR2 FYNNEI. Trimming left V 5 bases short and J 1 base short, with 3 bases between. The CDR3 contains 13 residues. The sequenced material came from PBMCs. The chain combines TRBV2 with TRBJ2-6; D is uncertain. The TCR comes from a woman in her forties or fifties in good health and CMV-seropositive. CDR3 sequence reads: CASSTSGANVLTF. CDR3 DNA: TGTGCCAGCAGTACATCTGGGGCCAACGTCCTGACTTTC.